The sequence of this TCR beta chain was determined in a study of T cell repertoires in cytomegalovirus infection. Overall study context: Epitope selection comprised recently identified HLA-C-restricted CMV epitopes and well-studied HLA-B-restricted CMV epitopes. Signatures in public TCR beta sequences pointed to both CMV infection and matching HLA type. Study-wide findings and caveats: In two of eight donors, the top clonotype was HLA-C-restricted CMV-specific. Summed public TCR beta family frequency identified CMV carriers bearing the relevant HLA.

This clonotype showed up many times. Its target is not known. TCRdb redid the calling of the reads with MiXCR, one entry per CDR3 protein. Among approximately 270,000 distinct CDR3 sequences listed, less than 25% were seen once. The CDR3 has 15 residues. The germline V gene has CDR1 SGHAT and CDR2 FQNNGV. With V trimmed by 4 bases and J by 4 bases, 6 bases remained unmatched. This TCR was sampled from a human donor in good health (CMV status not recorded). Some clones in this sample may be carry-over from other donors' samples. Sequencing was performed on cultured PBMCs, taken from culture after CMV antigen stimulation. The genes are TRBV11-2 and TRBJ1-1; 10 bases fit TRBD1. CDR3 bases: TGTGCCAGCAGCTACCGGGGACAGGGGATCACTGAAGCTTTCTTT. Protein product: CASSYRGQGITEAFF.